The rows below give T cell receptor beta chains drawn from one sample of a study of PD-L1 blockade in urothelial cancer. The method was immunoSEQ multiplex PCR; TCRdb's version includes in-frame clones alone and lacks a portion of them. The sample comprises some 60,000 clones, about 86% of which are singletons, and less than 3.5% rests with the top ten. Sequencing used PBMCs, obtained around atezolizumab (anti-PD-L1) treatment. Receptor source: a man in his fifties or sixties with urothelial cancer. The CDR3 runs from the conserved cysteine through the conserved F or W. A D gene is named only where the DNA matches it firmly. Not all rows give a size; the values are once, few, many and, for expanded clones, a class.

V gene	clone size	D gene	J gene	CDR3 DNA	CDR3 protein
TRBV5-1	-	-	TRBJ1-1	TGCGCCAGCAGCGAATCGACAATACTTAACACTGAAGCTTTCTTT	CASSESTILNTEAFF
TRBV9	-	TRBD2	TRBJ2-3	TGTGCCAGCAGCGTCGCCGGGACTAGCGTGACAGATACGCAGTATTTT	CASSVAGTSVTDTQYF
TRBV5-1	-	TRBD2	TRBJ2-1	TGCGCCAGCAGCTTGGAAGGACTAGCGGGGGGAGAGCAGTTCTTC	CASSLEGLAGGEQFF
TRBV28	-	TRBD1	TRBJ1-6	TGTGCCAGCAGTTCCCGGACAGGGGGGAACCTTAATTCACCCCTCCACTTT	CASSSRTGGNLNSPLHF
TRBV11-3	-	TRBD2	TRBJ2-2	TGTGCCAGCAGCTTAGATTATGCTAGCGGGAGTTCCGGGGAGCTGTTTTTT	CASSLDYASGSSGELFF
TRBV9	-	TRBD1	TRBJ1-2	TGTGCCAGCAGCCCAGGACAGGCCCCTATGTCAGGCTACACCTTC	CASSPGQAPMSGYTF
TRBV7-9	-	-	TRBJ2-1	TGTGCCAGCAGCCCCCTGCGGGACTCCCCTGAGCAGTTCTTC	CASSPLRDSPEQFF
TRBV7-6	-	-	TRBJ1-1	TGTGCCAGCAGCCGCAGGGAAAACACTGAAGCTTTCTTT	CASSRRENTEAFF
TRBV5-8	-	-	TRBJ2-7	TGTGCCAGCAGCTGGGGCGCAACCAGATACTTC	CASSWGATRYF
TRBV7-8	-	TRBD2	TRBJ2-2	TGTGCCAGCAGCTTAGGGGGACTAGTGGGTAACACCGGGGAGCTGTTTTTT	CASSLGGLVGNTGELFF
TRBV6-5	-	-	TRBJ1-3	TGTGCCAGCAGTTACTCGTGGGGGCGCGGTGGAAACACCATATATTTT	CASSYSWGRGGNTIYF
TRBV6-6	-	TRBD2	TRBJ2-1	TGTGCCAGCAGGTCGGGACTAGCAGACAATGAGCAGTTCTTC	CASRSGLADNEQFF
TRBV7-2	-	TRBD2	TRBJ2-3	TGTGCCAGCAGCTTTTTTCTAGCGGGAGGAGATACGCAGTATTTT	CASSFFLAGGDTQYF
TRBV6-1	-	-	TRBJ1-5	TGTGCCAGCAGTTTCCAGATTAGCAATCAGCCCCAGCATTTT	CASSFQISNQPQHF
TRBV6-1	-	-	TRBJ2-5	TGTGCCAGCAGTGAAGGGTCAGTCCAAGAGACCCAGTACTTC	CASSEGSVQETQYF
TRBV30	-	-	TRBJ1-2	TGTGCCTGGAGTTGGACAGATATTAACTATGGCTACACCTTC	CAWSWTDINYGYTF
TRBV5-1	-	-	TRBJ1-4	TGCGCCAGCAGCTTGCGGGGAAACGCCGGTGAAAAACTGTTTTTT	CASSLRGNAGEKLFF
TRBV7-9	-	-	TRBJ1-6	TGTGCCAGCAGGGCCAGGCTCCATGATAATTCACCCCTCCACTTT	CASRARLHDNSPLHF
TRBV5-4	-	-	TRBJ1-4	TGTGCCAGCAGCCCCGACTCTCATGGCGAACTGTTTTTT	CASSPDSHGELFF
TRBV18	-	TRBD2	TRBJ2-7	TGTGCCAGCTCACCAAGAGCGGGAGGGCTCCCCTACGAGCAGTACTTC	CASSPRAGGLPYEQYF
TRBV5-1	-	TRBD1	TRBJ1-5	TGCGCCAGCAGCTGGGGGACAGGGAATAGCAATCAGCCCCAGCATTTT	CASSWGTGNSNQPQHF
TRBV7-2	-	TRBD2	TRBJ2-1	TGTGCCAGCAGCCCTCACACGGCGGGAGTGGGGAATGAGCAGTTCTTC	CASSPHTAGVGNEQFF
TRBV5-1	-	TRBD2	TRBJ2-5	TGCGCCAGCAGCCCGGGACTAGCCCTAGGGTACCAAGAGACCCAGTACTTC	CASSPGLALGYQETQYF
TRBV20-1	-	-	TRBJ1-4	TGCAGTGCTGGTAGGGGTGAAAAACTGTTTTTT	CSAGRGEKLFF
TRBV19	-	-	TRBJ2-7	TGTGCCAGTCAGTCGACTGAAGGCTACGAGCAGTACTTC	CASQSTEGYEQYF
TRBV11-1	-	-	TRBJ2-6	TGTGCCAGCAGCTTAGGGACATCTGGGGCCAACGTCCTGACTTTC	CASSLGTSGANVLTF
TRBV7-2	-	TRBD2	TRBJ2-5	TGTGCCAGCAGTGTGGCTAGCGGGAGCTCGGAGACCCAGTACTTC	CASSVASGSSETQYF
TRBV7-8	-	TRBD1	TRBJ2-7	TGTGCCAGCAGCCGGGGGACAGGGGCATTAGGCGACGAGCAGTACTTC	CASSRGTGALGDEQYF
TRBV30	-	TRBD1	TRBJ1-6	TGTGCCTGGAGTGTTCAGGGGGGCCGGAACCCCTATAATTCACCCCTCCACTTT	CAWSVQGGRNPYNSPLHF
TRBV5-4	once	-	TRBJ2-3	TGTGCCAGCAAAAGTAGTAGCACAGATACGCAGTATTTT	CASKSSSTDTQYF
TRBV6-1	once	TRBD1	TRBJ1-2	TGTGCCAGCAGTGAAGCCACCGGGACAGTCTATGGCTACACCTTC	CASSEATGTVYGYTF
TRBV7-9	-	TRBD2	TRBJ2-1	TGTGCCAGCACCATTAGCGGGAGCTCCTACAATGAGCAGTTCTTC	CASTISGSSYNEQFF
TRBV2	few	TRBD1	TRBJ2-5	TGTGCCAGCAGGGGCCCGACAGGGAATGACCCAGAGACCCAGTACTTC	CASRGPTGNDPETQYF
TRBV29-1	-	-	TRBJ2-1	TGCAGCGTTGAAGTTGGCCAGGGGCAGTTCTTC	CSVEVGQGQFF
TRBV27	-	TRBD1	TRBJ2-7	TGTGCCAGCAGTTACTTGGGGACAGGGACCTACGAGCAGTACTTC	CASSYLGTGTYEQYF
TRBV7-9	-	-	TRBJ2-2	TGTGCCAGCAGCTTATCTCGGGATCTGAACACCGGGGAGCTGTTTTTT	CASSLSRDLNTGELFF
TRBV5-1	-	-	TRBJ2-1	TGCGCCAGCAGCTTGGTGGCAGGGGACAATGAGCAGTTCTTC	CASSLVAGDNEQFF
TRBV5-8	-	-	TRBJ2-3	TGTGCCAGCAGCTTTAGGTTAGCGGTTGACCGGACAGATACGCAGTATTTT	CASSFRLAVDRTDTQYF
TRBV7-9	-	TRBD2	TRBJ2-7	TGTGCCAGCAGTCCTGTAGGGACTAAACCCTACGAGCAGTACTTC	CASSPVGTKPYEQYF
TRBV7-2	-	-	TRBJ2-2	TGTGCCAGCAGCTTTAGCGGAAACACCGGGGAGCTGTTTTTT	CASSFSGNTGELFF
TRBV7-8	-	-	TRBJ1-3	TGTGCCAGCAGCTCGGGACCAGCGGGTGGAAACACCATATATTTT	CASSSGPAGGNTIYF
TRBV18	-	-	TRBJ1-4	TGTGCCAGCTCACCCGACAGGCCTCAAACTAATGAAAAACTGTTTTTT	CASSPDRPQTNEKLFF
TRBV30	-	TRBD2	TRBJ2-5	TGTGCCTGGAGTGCGGGGACTAGCAGCCAAGAGACCCAGTACTTC	CAWSAGTSSQETQYF
TRBV9	-	TRBD2	TRBJ2-3	TGTGCCAGCAGCGCCCTAACCAGCGGGAGAAGCGCAGATACGCAGTATTTT	CASSALTSGRSADTQYF
TRBV28	-	TRBD1	TRBJ2-6	TGTGCCAGCAGTTTTACAGGGGTCCCATCTGGGGCCAACGTCCTGACTTTC	CASSFTGVPSGANVLTF
TRBV19	-	-	TRBJ2-3	TGTGCCAGTAGCGAAGCGGGCACAGATACGCAGTATTTT	CASSEAGTDTQYF
TRBV4-2	-	-	TRBJ2-1	TGTGCCAGCAGCCCCGGTTGGGAGCAGTTCTTC	CASSPGWEQFF